Listed below are T cell receptor beta chains from one sample, sequenced in a study of shared clonotypes between healthy human individuals. The repertoire was sequenced with immunoSEQ multiplex PCR; TCRdb's copy has only in-frame clones and lacks some. The repertoire holds some 2.1 million clones, approximately 95% seen once, with about 1.1% in the top ten. Sequences were obtained from naive CD8+ T cells sorted from blood. These receptors were taken from a man younger than 35 in good health. CDR3s include the opening cysteine and the closing phenylalanine or tryptophan. D genes are given only for firm matches. Part of the rows lack a size; the others show once, few, many or a class for expanded clones.

v_gene,abundance,j_gene,d_gene,CDR3nt,CDR3aa
TRBV19,.,TRBJ2-7,TRBD1,TGTGCCAGTAGTGCCGGGACAGGGGGAGGCTACGAGCAGTACTTC,CASSAGTGGGYEQYF
TRBV28,.,TRBJ2-7,.,TGTGCCAGCAGTTTCCAGGGGGAGGGCTACGAGCAGTACTTC,CASSFQGEGYEQYF
TRBV6-1,.,TRBJ1-3,.,TGTGCCAGCAGTGAGGGTTCTGGAAACACCATATATTTT,CASSEGSGNTIYF
TRBV28,once,TRBJ2-5,.,TGTGCCAGCAGTTTAACCCCTAGCCCGGATCAAGAGACCCAGTACTTC,CASSLTPSPDQETQYF
TRBV7-9,.,TRBJ2-1,TRBD2,TGTGCCAGCAGCCTACGGGAGGGGACCTACAATGAGCAGTTCTTC,CASSLREGTYNEQFF
TRBV6-6,.,TRBJ2-5,.,TGTGCCAGCAGTTACTCGACAGGAATTGGGACCCAGTACTTC,CASSYSTGIGTQYF
TRBV28,.,TRBJ2-3,TRBD2,TGTGCCAGCAGTGCAACTAGCGGGGGGGCGGGGACGCAGTATTTT,CASSATSGGAGTQYF
TRBV5-1,.,TRBJ2-2,TRBD1,TGCGCCAGCAGCTATGACAGGGGGAACACCGGGGAGCTGTTTTTT,CASSYDRGNTGELFF
TRBV7-9,.,TRBJ2-7,TRBD1,TGTGCCAGCAGCCCAACGGACAGGGTTGAAGACGAGCAGTACTTC,CASSPTDRVEDEQYF
TRBV2,.,TRBJ1-6,.,TGTGCCAGCAGACTCGAGACGGAGGGGTATAATTCACCCCTCCACTTT,CASRLETEGYNSPLHF
TRBV5-1,.,TRBJ1-1,.,TGCGCCAGCAGCACGACAGCGAACACTGAAGCTTTCTTT,CASSTTANTEAFF
TRBV6-6,.,TRBJ2-3,TRBD2,TGTGCCAGCAGCAGACTAGCGGTCACAGATACGCAGTATTTT,CASSRLAVTDTQYF
TRBV7-9,once,TRBJ2-7,.,TGTGCCAGCAGCTCCAACAGCTTTGAGCAGTACTTC,CASSSNSFEQYF
TRBV6-5,.,TRBJ2-7,.,TGTGCCAGCAGCATTAGCGGTGACCTTACCTACGAGCAGTACTTC,CASSISGDLTYEQYF
TRBV19,.,TRBJ2-7,TRBD2,TGTGCCAGTAGTATGGGACTAGCGGTTTACGAGCAGTACTTC,CASSMGLAVYEQYF
TRBV9,.,TRBJ2-1,TRBD2,TGTGCCAGCAATAGCGGGAGGGGGTCCTACAATGAGCAGTTCTTC,CASNSGRGSYNEQFF
TRBV4-3,.,TRBJ2-5,.,TGCGCCAGCAGCCAATACTCTAGGGAGACCCAGTACTTC,CASSQYSRETQYF
TRBV28,.,TRBJ2-7,.,TGTGCCAGCAGTGCCGGATTAGGGTTCTACGAGCAGTACTTC,CASSAGLGFYEQYF
TRBV7-9,.,TRBJ2-5,TRBD2,TGTGCCAGCGCTATGGGACTAGCGGAAGAGACCCAGTACTTC,CASAMGLAEETQYF
TRBV27,once,TRBJ2-2,TRBD1,TGTGCCAGCAGTTGGACAGGAAACACCGGGGAGCTGTTTTTT,CASSWTGNTGELFF
TRBV7-9,.,TRBJ2-3,.,TGTGCCAGCAGCACGTCCTTCACTAGCACAGATACGCAGTATTTT,CASSTSFTSTDTQYF
TRBV6-5,.,TRBJ2-7,.,TGTGCCAGCAGTCATCGTGACAGAAGCTACGAGCAGTACTTC,CASSHRDRSYEQYF
TRBV10-2,.,TRBJ2-7,.,TGCGCCAGCAGTGAGCTCGGCGGGTACTCCTACGAGCAGTACTTC,CASSELGGYSYEQYF
TRBV4-3,.,TRBJ2-1,TRBD2,TGCGCCAGCAGCCAAGGCCTAGCGGGAGAAGATGAGCAGTTCTTC,CASSQGLAGEDEQFF
TRBV5-4,.,TRBJ2-7,TRBD2,TGTGCCAGCAGTTTTAGCGGGAGTGACCACGAGCAGTACTTC,CASSFSGSDHEQYF
TRBV18,.,TRBJ1-1,.,TGTGCCAGCTCATCAGGGATGACAGTGGCAACTGAAGCTTTCTTT,CASSSGMTVATEAFF